This TCR beta chain came from a study of blood T cell repertoires in COVID-19. In the study overall: T cells, B-cell-depleted T cells, or PBMCs provided the cDNA or gDNA that served as material.

The study recruited people aged about 18 to 89 years across roughly 25 US areas. Membership in each cohort depended on participant-reported clinical history. With V trimmed by 2 bases and J by 7 bases, 8 bases remained unmatched. Germline V gene lookup returns CDR1 SGDLS and CDR2 YYNGEE. This CDR3 has 14 residues. Original data processing: Researchers report that nucleated cell counts were estimated from reference gene primer amplification. Assay: immunoSEQ multiplex PCR; the TCRdb copy retains only in-frame clones and omits some. D and trimming were read from the DNA, whereas the V and J calls and clone size are those reported in that table. The table has around 250,000 clones, roughly four fifths seen once.

The J gene is TRBJ1-1, the V gene TRBV9, with 7 bases identical to TRBD1. This clonotype originated in a man aged 35-49 years who had been exposed to COVID-19. Sequenced input: PBMCs or T cells enriched from blood (not recorded which). The CDR3 DNA reads TGTGCCAGCAGCGTCGACAGGGATAGAGGTGAAGCTTTCTTT. Translation: CASSVDRDRGEAFF.